This T cell receptor beta chain was documented in a study of technical replicates of blood from a handful of donors. TCRdb's copy holds only in-frame clones and misses some; the assay was immunoSEQ multiplex PCR. The table includes roughly 73,000 clones, 90% to 95% detected once. The J segment lost 2 bases and the V segment lost 7 bases, leaving 5 bases of the junction unmatched. The CDR3 contains 15 residues. Germline lookup yields CDR1 MNHEY and CDR2 SMNVEV (reference sequence). This sequence was found in a human donor in good health. The chain recombines TRBV27 with TRBJ2-1; TRBD2 agrees at 10 bases. Sequenced: T cells isolated from PBMCs. The CDR3 nucleotides read TGTGCCAGCACCCTTACTAGCGGGGCCTACAATGAGCAGTTCTTC. Its protein product is CASTLTSGAYNEQFF.